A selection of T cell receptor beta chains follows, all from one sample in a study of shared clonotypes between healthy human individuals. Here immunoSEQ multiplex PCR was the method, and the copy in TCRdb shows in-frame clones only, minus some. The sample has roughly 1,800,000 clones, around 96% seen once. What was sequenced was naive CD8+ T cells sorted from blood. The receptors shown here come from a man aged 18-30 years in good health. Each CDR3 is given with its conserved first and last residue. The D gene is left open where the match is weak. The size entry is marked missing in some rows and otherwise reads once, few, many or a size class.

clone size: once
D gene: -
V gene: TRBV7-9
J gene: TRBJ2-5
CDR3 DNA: TGTGCCAGCAGCGGGCTTTCGGGTTCACGGGAGACCCAGTACTTC
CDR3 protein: CASSGLSGSRETQYF

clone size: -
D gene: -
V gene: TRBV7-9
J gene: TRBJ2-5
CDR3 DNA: TGTGCCAGCAGCTTAGTGGGCGGGGAAGAGACCCAGTACTTC
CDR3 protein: CASSLVGGEETQYF

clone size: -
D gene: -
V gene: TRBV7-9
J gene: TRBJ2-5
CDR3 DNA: TGTGCCAGCACCCCCTGGGGCGGAGTAGAAGAGACCCAGTACTTC
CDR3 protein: CASTPWGGVEETQYF

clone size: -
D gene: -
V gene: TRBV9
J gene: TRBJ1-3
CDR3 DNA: TGTGCCAGCAGGCCGGGAGAAGGAAACACCATATATTTT
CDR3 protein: CASRPGEGNTIYF

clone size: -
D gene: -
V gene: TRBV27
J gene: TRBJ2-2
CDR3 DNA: TGTGCCAGCAGTTACACTGGCACCGGGGAGCTGTTTTTT
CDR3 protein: CASSYTGTGELFF

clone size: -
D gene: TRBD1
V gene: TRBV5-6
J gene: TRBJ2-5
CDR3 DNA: TGTGCCAGCAGCTACGGGACAGGGATGGGAGAGACCCAGTACTTC
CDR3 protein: CASSYGTGMGETQYF

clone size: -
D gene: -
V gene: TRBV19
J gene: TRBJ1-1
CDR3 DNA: TGTGCCAGTAGTATCAGATGGGGAAGTGAAGCTTTCTTT
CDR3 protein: CASSIRWGSEAFF

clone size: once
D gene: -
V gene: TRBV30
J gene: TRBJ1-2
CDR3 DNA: TGTGCCTGGACCGAGGACATTCAACCCCAAAACTATGGCTACACCTTC
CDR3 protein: CAWTEDIQPQNYGYTF

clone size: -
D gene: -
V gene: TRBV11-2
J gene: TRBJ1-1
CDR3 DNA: TGTGCCAGCAGCTTAGGATGGGGGATAACAGGAACTGAAGCTTTCTTT
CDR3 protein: CASSLGWGITGTEAFF

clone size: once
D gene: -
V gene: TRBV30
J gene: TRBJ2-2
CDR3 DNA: TGTGCCTGGAGTGTACTAGAGAACACCGGGGAGCTGTTTTTT
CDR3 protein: CAWSVLENTGELFF

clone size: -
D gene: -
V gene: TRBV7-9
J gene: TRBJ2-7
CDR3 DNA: TGTGCCAGCAGCCCAACAGACTCCTACGAGCAGTACTTC
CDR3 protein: CASSPTDSYEQYF

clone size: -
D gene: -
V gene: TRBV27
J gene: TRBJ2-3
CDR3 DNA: TGTGCCAGCAGTTTAACTAGCCGCACAGATACGCAGTATTTT
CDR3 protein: CASSLTSRTDTQYF

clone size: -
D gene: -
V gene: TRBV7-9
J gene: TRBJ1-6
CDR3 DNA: TGTGCCAGCAGCTTTGGGTCAAGTTTAGTCAATTCACCCCTCCACTTT
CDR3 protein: CASSFGSSLVNSPLHF

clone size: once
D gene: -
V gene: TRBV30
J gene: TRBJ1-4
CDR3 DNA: TGTGCCTGGAGGCCACAGGAGGGGGAAAAACTGTTTTTT
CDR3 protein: CAWRPQEGEKLFF

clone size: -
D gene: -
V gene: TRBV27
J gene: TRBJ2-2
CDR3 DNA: TGTGCCAGCAGGCCCCTAGGGAACACCGGGGAGCTGTTTTTT
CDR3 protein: CASRPLGNTGELFF

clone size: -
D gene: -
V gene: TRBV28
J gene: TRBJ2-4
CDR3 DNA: TGTGCCAGCAGTTCAGGGGTAGCCAAAAACATTCAGTACTTC
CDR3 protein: CASSSGVAKNIQYF

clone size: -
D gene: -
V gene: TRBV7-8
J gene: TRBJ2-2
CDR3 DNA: TGTGCCACCCAGGGATACACCGGGGAGCTGTTTTTT
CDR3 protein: CATQGYTGELFF

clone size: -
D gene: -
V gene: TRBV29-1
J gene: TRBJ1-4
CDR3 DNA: TGCAGCGTTGACGGAGGGGCGGGGGCCCATGAAAAACTGTTTTTT
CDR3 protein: CSVDGGAGAHEKLFF

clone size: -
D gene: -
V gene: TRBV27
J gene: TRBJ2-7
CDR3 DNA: TGTGCCAGCAGTCCTCAGGGAGCTCTGGGACTCCTCCTACTCGAGCAGTACTTC
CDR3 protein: CASSPQGALGLLLLEQYF

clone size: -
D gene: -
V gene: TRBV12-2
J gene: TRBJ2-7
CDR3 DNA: TGTGCAAGTCGCGAAGACTACACCTACGAGCAGTACTTC
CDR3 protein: CASREDYTYEQYF

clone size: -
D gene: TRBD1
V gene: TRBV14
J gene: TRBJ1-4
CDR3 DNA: TGTGCCAGCAGCCAATCGGGACAGGGGACAACTAATGAAAAACTGTTTTTT
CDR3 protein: CASSQSGQGTTNEKLFF

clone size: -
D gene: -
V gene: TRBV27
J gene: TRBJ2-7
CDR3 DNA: TGTGCCAGCAGCCCCGACGGGTACGAGCAGTACTTC
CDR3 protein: CASSPDGYEQYF

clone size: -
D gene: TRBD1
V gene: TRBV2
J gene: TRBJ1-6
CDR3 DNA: TGTGCCAGTTCGACAGGGGGTAATTCACCCCTCCACTTT
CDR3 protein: CASSTGGNSPLHF

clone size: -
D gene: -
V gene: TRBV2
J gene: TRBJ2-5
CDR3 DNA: TGTGCCAGCATCGAGGGACGGATACAAGAGACCCAGTACTTC
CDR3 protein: CASIEGRIQETQYF

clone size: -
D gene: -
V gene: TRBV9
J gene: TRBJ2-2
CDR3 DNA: TGTGCCAGCAGCCAGACTAGTGGAGCGAACACCGGGGAGCTGTTTTTT
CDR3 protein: CASSQTSGANTGELFF

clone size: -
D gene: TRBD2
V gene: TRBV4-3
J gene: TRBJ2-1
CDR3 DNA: TGCGCCAGCAGATCGGGATTAGCGGGCGGACCTGAGCAGTTCTTC
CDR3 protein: CASRSGLAGGPEQFF

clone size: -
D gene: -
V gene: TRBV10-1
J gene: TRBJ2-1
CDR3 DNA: TGCGCCAGCAGTCGGGCACCGAGACTCGGGTCCTACAATGAGCAGTTCTTC
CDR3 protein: CASSRAPRLGSYNEQFF

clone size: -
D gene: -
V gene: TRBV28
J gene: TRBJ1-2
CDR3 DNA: TGTGCCAGCAGTTTCTTTCAGTCGACTAACTATGGCTACACCTTC
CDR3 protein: CASSFFQSTNYGYTF

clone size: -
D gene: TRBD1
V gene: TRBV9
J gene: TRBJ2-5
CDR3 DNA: TGTGCCAGCAGCCTCGGGACAGGGGAGGAGGAAGAGACCCAGTACTTC
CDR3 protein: CASSLGTGEEEETQYF

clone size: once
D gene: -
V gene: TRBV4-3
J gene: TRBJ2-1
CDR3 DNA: TGCGCCAGCAGCCAAGATATAGTTATCAATGAGCAGTTCTTC
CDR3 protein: CASSQDIVINEQFF

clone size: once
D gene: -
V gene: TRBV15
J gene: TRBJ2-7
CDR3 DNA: TGTGCCACCAGCAACGAAGCACAGGGCTACGAGCAGTACTTC
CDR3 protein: CATSNEAQGYEQYF

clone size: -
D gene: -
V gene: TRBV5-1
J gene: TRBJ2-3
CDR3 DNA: TGCGCCAGCAGTAAGGGCACAGATACGCAGTATTTT
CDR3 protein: CASSKGTDTQYF

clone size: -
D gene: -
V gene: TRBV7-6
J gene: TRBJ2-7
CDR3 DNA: TGTGCCAGCAGCTTAGGGATCGGCCAGGTATTGGGGGAGCAGTACTTC
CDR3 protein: CASSLGIGQVLGEQYF

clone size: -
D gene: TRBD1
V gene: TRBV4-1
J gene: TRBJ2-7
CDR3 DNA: TGCGCCAGCAGCTCTCGAAATACCGGGACAGGGACCTACGAGCAGTACTTC
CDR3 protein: CASSSRNTGTGTYEQYF

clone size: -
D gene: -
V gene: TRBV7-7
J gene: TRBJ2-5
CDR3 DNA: TGTGCTAGCAGCTTGTGGGGCGATGAGACCCAGTACTTC
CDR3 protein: CASSLWGDETQYF

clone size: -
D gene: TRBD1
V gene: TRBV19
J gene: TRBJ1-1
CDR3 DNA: TGTGCCAGTCGACGGGACAGGGAAGGGGAGGGCACTGAAGCTTTCTTT
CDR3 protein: CASRRDREGEGTEAFF

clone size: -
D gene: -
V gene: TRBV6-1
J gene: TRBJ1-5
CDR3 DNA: TGTGCCAGCAGTGCCTACAGGGTTCAGCCCCAGCATTTT
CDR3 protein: CASSAYRVQPQHF

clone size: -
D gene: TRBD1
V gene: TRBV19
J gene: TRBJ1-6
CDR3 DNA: TGTGCCAGTAGTATGGGACAGGGGGCTGGTTCACCCCTCCACTTT
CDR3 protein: CASSMGQGAGSPLHF

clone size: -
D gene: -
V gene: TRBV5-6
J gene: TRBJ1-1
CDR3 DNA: TGTGCCAGCAGCTTGGTTCGGAACACTGAAGCTTTCTTT
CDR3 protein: CASSLVRNTEAFF

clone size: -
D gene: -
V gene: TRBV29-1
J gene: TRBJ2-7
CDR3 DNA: TGCAGCGTTGAAGATCAGACAGACTCCTACGAGCAGTACTTC
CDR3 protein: CSVEDQTDSYEQYF

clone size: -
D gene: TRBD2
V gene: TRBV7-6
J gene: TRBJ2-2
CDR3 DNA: TGTGCCAGCAGCTTAGTTGTCGGCGGGAGTCGGGTCGGGGAGCTGTTTTTT
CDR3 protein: CASSLVVGGSRVGELFF

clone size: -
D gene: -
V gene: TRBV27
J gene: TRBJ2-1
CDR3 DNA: TGTGCCAGCAGTTTCTGGGGCGGGGAGTCCGCCAATGAGCAGTTCTTC
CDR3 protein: CASSFWGGESANEQFF

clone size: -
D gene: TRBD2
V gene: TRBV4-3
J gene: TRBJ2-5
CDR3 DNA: TGCGCCAGCAGCCAAGAGTCAAGGCTAGCGGGAGCGACCCAGTACTTC
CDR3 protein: CASSQESRLAGATQYF

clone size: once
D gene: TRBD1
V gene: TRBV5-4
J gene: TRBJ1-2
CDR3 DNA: TGTGCCAGCAGCTTGGTAGGGGCAGGGGGCAACTATGGCTACACCTTC
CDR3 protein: CASSLVGAGGNYGYTF

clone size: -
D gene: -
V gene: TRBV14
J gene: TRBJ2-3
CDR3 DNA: TGTGCCAGCAGCCAAGAATTGCGGGCATCACTCACAGATACGCAGTATTTT
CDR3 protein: CASSQELRASLTDTQYF

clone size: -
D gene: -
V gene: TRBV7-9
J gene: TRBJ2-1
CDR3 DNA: TGTGCCAGCAGCTTCCCAGGAGGGCCGGGTTACAATGAGCAGTTCTTC
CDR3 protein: CASSFPGGPGYNEQFF

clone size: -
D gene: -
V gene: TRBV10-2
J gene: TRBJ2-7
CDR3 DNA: TGCGCCAGCAGGGAGGGCCACGAGCAGTACTTC
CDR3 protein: CASREGHEQYF